This T cell receptor beta chain was found in a study of CD8 T cells in Susac syndrome. Regarding the study as a whole: The TCR sequencing and HLA analysis in the study involved a relatively small number of individuals, as the study acknowledged.

CD8+ and CD4+ T cells taken from blood had their TCR beta sequenced. The multiple sclerosis controls, all treatment-naive patients, had relapsing-remitting disease that was stable or active. A word on this clonotype: Its antigen is currently unknown.

The CDR3 sequence is 14 residues long. Germline V gives CDR1 SGHRS, CDR2 YFSETQ. V was pared by 0 bases and J by 0 bases, with 6 bases between. About 0.45 to 1 ug RNA was reverse transcribed with random hexamers. Across 54 Vbeta and 13 Jbeta, immunoSEQ multiplex PCR amplified TCR beta CDR3. MiXCR was run by TCRdb on the immunoSEQ multiplex PCR reads, yielding one entry per CDR3 protein. Of a few hundred thousand distinct CDR3 sequences listed, around 95% are singletons. The chain is built from TRBV5-1 and TRBJ1-1, with no clear D. Sequenced input: CD4+ T cells from PBMCs. The sequence derives from a human donor with multiple sclerosis. The CDR3 sequence is CASSLGVMNTEAFF. The CDR3 region has the DNA TGCGCCAGCAGCTTGGGAGTGATGAACACTGAAGCTTTCTTT.